This T cell receptor beta chain stems from a study of shared clonotypes between healthy human individuals. V dropped 5 bases and J dropped 0 bases, with 14 bases sitting between them. The germline V gene has CDR1 LNHDA and CDR2 SQIVND (reference sequence). This CDR3 comprises 16 residues. TCRdb's copy holds only in-frame clones and misses some; the assay was immunoSEQ multiplex PCR. In the table there are about 610,000 clones, roughly 97% of which are singletons. The source material was naive CD4+ T cells sorted from blood. The subset is: CD45RA+ positively selected. The genes are TRBV19 and TRBJ2-4, with D perhaps given as TRBD1 or TRBD2 (5 bases each). The sequence derives from a woman in her 30s in good health. The CDR3 spells CASSPQGAGAKNIQYF. CDR3 nucleotides: TGTGCCAGTAGTCCCCAAGGGGCGGGAGCCAAAAACATTCAGTACTTC.